This is a list of T cell receptor beta chains from one sample in a study of T-cell memory formation after mild COVID-19. MiXCR was run by TCRdb on the 5' RACE reads, yielding one entry per CDR3 protein. The top ten clones hold about 21% of a sample with around 300,000 distinct CDR3 sequences, roughly an eighth of them seen once. The sequenced material came from PBMCs or a T cell subset sorted from them (not recorded which). The source of these receptors is a man aged 18 to 29 who had mild COVID-19 (a few samples of this study predate the infection). Cell type and time point are not known. The CDR3 runs from the conserved cysteine through the conserved F or W. A D gene is named only where the DNA matches it firmly. Rows may omit the clone size; those that give it use once, few, many or a size class.

TRBJ2-1 TRBD1 . TRBV27 TGTGCCAGCAGTTTAACGGCTTGGGGACAGGGGTCCTACAATGAGCAGTTCTTC CASSLTAWGQGSYNEQFF
TRBJ2-7 . . TRBV7-9 TGTGCCAGCAGCAGCCCCGGGACGGACACCTACGAGCAGTACTTC CASSSPGTDTYEQYF
TRBJ1-2 . few TRBV2 TGTGCCAGCGGAGCCCCGAGTTATAACTATGGCTACACCTTC CASGAPSYNYGYTF
TRBJ2-3 TRBD1 . TRBV7-2 TGTGCCAGCAGCACACAAGGGGGACAGGGGTTTGATACGCAGTATTTT CASSTQGGQGFDTQYF
TRBJ2-6 . . TRBV5-1 TGCGCCAGCAGCTCGCAGATCTCTGGGGCCAACGTCCTGACTTTC CASSSQISGANVLTF
TRBJ1-5 TRBD1 many TRBV7-2 TGTGCCAGCGGTGTGACAGGGGATCAGCCCCAGCATTTT CASGVTGDQPQHF
TRBJ2-3 . . TRBV5-1 TGCGCCAGCAGCTACTGGGTCTACACAGATACGCAGTATTTT CASSYWVYTDTQYF
TRBJ1-6 . few TRBV7-9 TGTGCCAGCAGCCCTCGAGATTCACCCCTCCACTTT CASSPRDSPLHF
TRBJ2-3 TRBD1 . TRBV7-3 TGTGCCAGCAGCTCGACAGGGGGCTATAACACAGATACGCAGTATTTT CASSSTGGYNTDTQYF
TRBJ1-1 . few TRBV3-1 TGTGCCAGCAGCCAAGCAGGGACGGGCAGCGCTGAAGCTTTCTTT CASSQAGTGSAEAFF
TRBJ1-1 . . TRBV10-3 TGTGCCATCAGTGAATCACCGAACACTGAAGCTTTCTTT CAISESPNTEAFF
TRBJ2-3 TRBD1 . TRBV5-6 TGTGCCAGCAGCAGCCGGGACAGGGGAATGGATACGCAGTATTTT CASSSRDRGMDTQYF
TRBJ2-3 . many TRBV7-2 TGTGCCAGCAGCTTAGACACCGGGCCAACGCAGTATTTT CASSLDTGPTQYF
TRBJ1-1 . . TRBV4-3 TGCGCCAGCAGCCAAAAGGCCCTCAGTGAAGCTTTCTTT CASSQKALSEAFF
TRBJ2-2 TRBD2 few TRBV7-3 TGTGCCAGCAGCTCCGGGACTAGCGGGGGGGAGAACACCGGGGAGCTGTTTTTT CASSSGTSGGENTGELFF
TRBJ2-5 TRBD2 . TRBV7-3 TGTGCCAGTGGGACTAGCGGGGGTGGAGGGACCCAGTACTTC CASGTSGGGGTQYF
TRBJ1-6 . few TRBV10-3 TGTGCCGCGGTCGCCGACAGAAGTTCACCCCTCCACTTT CAAVADRSSPLHF
TRBJ1-5 TRBD1 . TRBV19 TGTGCCAGTAGTGACAGGGCAAGGGGTCTTAACAATCAGCCCCAGCATTTT CASSDRARGLNNQPQHF
TRBJ1-2 . . TRBV28 TGTGCCACCGACGCAACAGGGTTCGGTCGTGGCTACACCTTC CATDATGFGRGYTF
TRBJ2-7 TRBD1 many TRBV29-1 TGCAGCGTCCAGACAGGGGGAACGTATCCCAGTGACGAGCAGTACTTC CSVQTGGTYPSDEQYF
TRBJ2-5 . few TRBV10-3 TGTGCCATCAGTGATACGGGGAGGCAGACCCAGTACTTC CAISDTGRQTQYF
TRBJ2-3 TRBD2 few TRBV7-2 TGTGCCAGCGGGACCCGACTAGCGGGGGTGGGAGATACGCAGTATTTT CASGTRLAGVGDTQYF
TRBJ1-2 . few TRBV14 TGTGCCAGCAGCCGTCGGAACTATGGCTACACCTTC CASSRRNYGYTF
TRBJ2-3 TRBD2 . TRBV12-3/TRBV12-4 TGTGCCAGCACCTGGGTACTAGCGCTTGATACGCAGTATTTT CASTWVLALDTQYF
TRBJ2-5 . . TRBV7-9 TGTGCCAGCAGGCATTACAGTGCCCAGGGGGAGACCCAGTACTTC CASRHYSAQGETQYF
TRBJ2-1 . few TRBV5-4 TGTGCCAGCACACCTGGTCGTGGATACCACAATGAGCAGTTCTTC CASTPGRGYHNEQFF
TRBJ1-5 . many TRBV3-1 TGTGCCAGCAGCCAAGGAGGGACGGGTAGCAATCAGCCCCAGCATTTT CASSQGGTGSNQPQHF
TRBJ1-5 . few TRBV3-1 TGTGCCAGCAGTTTAGGGGACAATCAGCCCCAGCATTTT CASSLGDNQPQHF
TRBJ1-2 TRBD1 . TRBV28 TGTGCCAGCCTCGGGGCAGGGGGTAACTATGGCTACACCTTC CASLGAGGNYGYTF
TRBJ2-1 . . TRBV5-1 TGCGCCAGCAGCGTGGACGGCTCCTACAATGAGCAGTTCTTC CASSVDGSYNEQFF
TRBJ2-1 . . TRBV6-5 TGTGCCAGCAGTTGGAATCCGACGGCCTACAATGAGCAGTTCTTC CASSWNPTAYNEQFF
TRBJ1-2 . . TRBV7-3 TGTGCCAGCAGCGCACAGGGCGGCTATGGCTACACCTTC CASSAQGGYGYTF
TRBJ2-3 . few TRBV7-3 TGTGCCAGCAGCCCGGCGGGATTATTCACAGATACGCAGTATTTT CASSPAGLFTDTQYF
TRBJ1-1 . . TRBV6-5 TGTGCCGTCTCCCTGGGGGGGGCTGAAGCTTTCTTT CAVSLGGAEAFF
TRBJ2-5 TRBD1 . TRBV5-4 TGTGCCAGCAGCCCGGGGACAGGGGGAAGGAAGACCCAGTACTTC CASSPGTGGRKTQYF
TRBJ2-5 . . TRBV5-1 TGCGCCAGCAGCCGAGAGGGGCAAGAGACCCAGTACTTC CASSREGQETQYF
TRBJ1-2 . many TRBV12-3/TRBV12-4 TGTGCCAGCAGTTTGGGGAGCTATGGCTACACCTTC CASSLGSYGYTF
TRBJ1-5 . . TRBV25-1 TGTGCCAGCAGTGAATTGGGGGGAAGGCAGCCCCAGCATTTT CASSELGGRQPQHF
TRBJ2-7 . many TRBV29-1 TGCAGCGTTGAGACCAGGGACCACTCCTACGAGCAGTACTTC CSVETRDHSYEQYF
TRBJ1-1 . few TRBV19 TGTGCCAGTAGTACGGGCTGGGGTTCCACTGAAGCTTTCTTT CASSTGWGSTEAFF
TRBJ2-3 TRBD2 few TRBV6-5 TGTGCCAGCAGCCGGACTAGCAAATCAGATACGCAGTATTTT CASSRTSKSDTQYF
TRBJ2-1 . few TRBV7-2 TGTGCCAGCAGCTTAAGACGGGGGACCTACAATGAGCAGTTCTTC CASSLRRGTYNEQFF
TRBJ1-6 . few TRBV4-3 TGCGCCAGCAGCCAAGGCGCAAACTCCTATAATTCACCCCTCCACTTT CASSQGANSYNSPLHF
TRBJ2-2 . . TRBV11-2 TGTGCCAGCACTTCCCGGGGGGACTATCGGACAGGAAGGGGGGAGCTGTTTTTT CASTSRGDYRTGRGELFF
TRBJ2-2 TRBD1 once TRBV20-1 TGCAGTGCTACAGGGGGTTTCGCGAACACCGGGGAGCTGTTTTTT CSATGGFANTGELFF
TRBJ2-7 . few TRBV7-2 TGTGCCAGCAGCTTAGCGAGGGGAACGTTCTACGAGCAGTACTTC CASSLARGTFYEQYF
TRBJ2-7 . few TRBV29-1 TGCAGCGTTGAGGTGTTCTCCTACGAGCAGTACTTC CSVEVFSYEQYF
TRBJ2-1 . few TRBV5-1 TGCGCCAGCAGCTTGGACGTTTACAATGAGCAGTTCTTC CASSLDVYNEQFF
TRBJ1-1 . few TRBV10-3 TGTGCCATCAGTGTCGGCGGAGGGGTTCCTGAAGCTTTCTTT CAISVGGGVPEAFF
TRBJ1-2 . few TRBV6-2/TRBV6-3 TGTGCCAGCAGTACAGTTCCCTATGGCTACACCTTC CASSTVPYGYTF
TRBJ2-1 . few TRBV7-2 TGTGCCAGCAGCTTACGGGGGCCTGGGCAGGGTGGTCGTGAGCAGTTCTTC CASSLRGPGQGGREQFF
TRBJ2-3 TRBD2 few TRBV7-2 TGTGCCAGCAGCCCTCTAACTAGCGTTGTCACAGATACGCAGTATTTT CASSPLTSVVTDTQYF
TRBJ1-3 TRBD1 . TRBV12-3/TRBV12-4 TGTGCCAGCAGTAGAATCGCAGGGGGCATAGTTTCTGGAAACACCATATATTTT CASSRIAGGIVSGNTIYF
TRBJ2-2 TRBD2 few TRBV4-1 TGCGCCAGCAGCCGACGACTAGCGGAGACCACCGGGGAGCTGTTTTTT CASSRRLAETTGELFF
TRBJ2-1 TRBD1 few TRBV9 TGTGCCAGCCAGGGGGCGCGGGTTGAGCAGTTCTTC CASQGARVEQFF
TRBJ2-1 . few TRBV5-6 TGTGCCAGCAGCTTCAGGGGCGACTTCAGGAATGAGCAGTTCTTC CASSFRGDFRNEQFF
TRBJ1-5 TRBD1 many TRBV20-1 TGCAGCTTCGGGACAGAGAATCAGCCCCAGCATTTT CSFGTENQPQHF
TRBJ1-4 . . TRBV4-3 TGCGCCAGCAGCCAAGATTACCGTAATAGCGAAAAACTGTTTTTT CASSQDYRNSEKLFF
TRBJ1-2 TRBD1 many TRBV20-1 TGCAGTGCTGGACAGGGGGCGTATGGCTACACCTTC CSAGQGAYGYTF
TRBJ2-7 TRBD2 . TRBV4-3 TGCGCCAGCAGCCCGGGACTAGTCGGCGAGCAGTACTTC CASSPGLVGEQYF